The 5 T cell receptor beta chains below all came from one sample that was sequenced in a study of T cells in Graves' hyperthyroidism and ophthalmopathy. Amplification of TCR beta CDR3 regions used RNA as the template. TCR CDR3 regions were first amplified by RT-PCR with HTBI primers. TCRdb called the multiplex PCR reads again in MiXCR, with one record for every CDR3 protein. The repertoire includes 450,000 to 600,000 distinct CDR3 sequences, around 15% of them detected once, and 11% to 15% sits in the top ten. The specimen sequenced was blood. These receptors came from a woman aged 40 to 49 with Graves' hyperthyroidism.

In its sample, this clonotype was seen a few times. The V gene is TRBV19, the J gene TRBJ2-3; 8 bases agree with TRBD2. CDR3 length: 14 residues. In germline, CDR1 is LNHDA, CDR2 SQIVND (reference sequence). With V trimmed by 11 bases and J by 2 bases, 9 bases remained unmatched. DNA for the CDR3: TGTGCCTGCTCCTCGACTAGCGTCACAGATACGCAGTATTTT. Translated, it gives CACSSTSVTDTQYF.

The sample holds many counts of this clonotype. This rearrangement joins TRBV20-1 to TRBJ1-1; TRBD1 matches 12 bases. This CDR3 is built from 15 residues. The V gene end was trimmed by 1 base and the J gene end by 4 bases; junction bases not matched to a gene: 4. Germline CDR1 reads DFQATT; CDR2 reads SNEGSKA (reference sequence). The CDR3: CSARGGQGAGTEAFF. As DNA, the CDR3 is TGCAGTGCTAGAGGGGGACAGGGGGCGGGCACTGAAGCTTTCTTT.

Comments on this clonotype: This sequence may be a read error, since a much larger clone differs from it by one base. The chain couples TRBV3-1 to TRBJ2-1; no firm D call. With 2 bases removed from V and 9 bases from J, the gap between germline ends came to 17 bases. The germline V gene encodes CDR1 LGHDT and CDR2 YNNKEL (reference sequence). The CDR3 loop spans 15 amino acids. CDR3 sequence reads: CASSQSGYGVGEQFF. The CDR3 DNA sequence: TGTGCCAGCAGCCAATCCGGGTACGGAGTGGGTGAGCAGTTCTTC.

This clonotype was detected ten times or more. The chain has TRBV12-3 or TRBV12-4 and TRBJ2-3; the match to TRBD2 covers 7 bases. This CDR3 is 15 amino acids long. V was pared by 3 bases and J by 4 bases, with 7 bases of the junction left unmatched. The CDR3 DNA sequence: TGTGCCAGCAGTTTCGGCGGGGGTGTCGCAGATACGCAGTATTTT. Translating it yields CASSFGGGVADTQYF.

The chain links TRBV5-1 to TRBJ2-2, with D perhaps matching TRBD1 or TRBD2 (5 bases each). The germline V gene has CDR1 SGHRS and CDR2 YFSETQ. The CDR3 totals 15 residues. V lost 1 base and J lost 6, with 13 bases in between. CDR3 region: CASSLQAGSPGELFF. As DNA, the CDR3 is TGCGCCAGCAGCTTGCAGGCAGGGAGTCCCGGGGAGCTGTTTTTT.